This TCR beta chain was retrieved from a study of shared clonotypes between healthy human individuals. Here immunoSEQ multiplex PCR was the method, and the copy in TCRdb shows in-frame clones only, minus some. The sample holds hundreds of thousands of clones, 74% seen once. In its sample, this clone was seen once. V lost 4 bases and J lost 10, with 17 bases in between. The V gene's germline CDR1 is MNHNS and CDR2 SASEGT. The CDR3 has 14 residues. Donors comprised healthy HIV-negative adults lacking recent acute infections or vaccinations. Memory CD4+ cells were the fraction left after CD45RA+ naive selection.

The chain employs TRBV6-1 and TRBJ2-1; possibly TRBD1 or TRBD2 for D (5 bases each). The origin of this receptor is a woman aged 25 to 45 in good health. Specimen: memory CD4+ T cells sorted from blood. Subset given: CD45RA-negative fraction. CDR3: CASSGSSGDLEQFF. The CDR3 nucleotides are TGTGCCAGCAGTGGGAGTTCTGGGGACCTCGAGCAGTTCTTC.